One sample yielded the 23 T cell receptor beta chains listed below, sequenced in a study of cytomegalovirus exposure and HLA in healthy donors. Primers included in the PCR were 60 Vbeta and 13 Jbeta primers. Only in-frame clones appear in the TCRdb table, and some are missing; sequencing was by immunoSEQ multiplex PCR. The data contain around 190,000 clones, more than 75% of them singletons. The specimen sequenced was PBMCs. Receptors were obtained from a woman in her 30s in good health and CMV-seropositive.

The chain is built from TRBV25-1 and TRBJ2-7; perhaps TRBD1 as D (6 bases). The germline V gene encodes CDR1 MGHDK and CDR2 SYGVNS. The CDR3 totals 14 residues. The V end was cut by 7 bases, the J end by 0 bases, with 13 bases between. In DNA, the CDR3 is TGTGCCAGCACCAAGACAGGTTCCTCCTACGAGCAGTACTTC. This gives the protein CASTKTGSSYEQYF.

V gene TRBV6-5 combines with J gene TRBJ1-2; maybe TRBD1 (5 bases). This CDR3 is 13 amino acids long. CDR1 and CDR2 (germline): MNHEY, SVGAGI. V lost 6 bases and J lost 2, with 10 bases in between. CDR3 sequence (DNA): TGTGCCAGCAGAACGGGGGGGAACTATGGCTACACCTTC. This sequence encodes CASRTGGNYGYTF.

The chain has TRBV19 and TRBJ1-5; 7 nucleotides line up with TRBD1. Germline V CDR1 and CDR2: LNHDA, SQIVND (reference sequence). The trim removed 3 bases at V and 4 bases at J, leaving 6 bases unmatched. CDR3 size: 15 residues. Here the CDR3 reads CASSIKGGSNQPQHF. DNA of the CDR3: TGTGCCAGTAGTATTAAAGGGGGCTCGAATCAGCCCCAGCATTTT. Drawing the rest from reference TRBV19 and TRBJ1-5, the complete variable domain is DGGITQSPKYLFRKEGQNVTLSCEQNLNHDAMYWYRQDPGQGLRLIYYSQIVNDFQKGDIAEGYSVSREKKESFPLTVTSAQKNPTAFYLCASSIKGGSNQPQHFGDGTRLSIL.

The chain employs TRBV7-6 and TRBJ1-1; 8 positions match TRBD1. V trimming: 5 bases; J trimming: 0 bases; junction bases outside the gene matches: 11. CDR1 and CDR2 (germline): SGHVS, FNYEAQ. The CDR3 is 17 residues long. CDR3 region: CASSPSTGTGLNTEAFF. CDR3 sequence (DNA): TGTGCCAGCAGCCCCTCGACCGGGACAGGATTGAACACTGAAGCTTTCTTT.

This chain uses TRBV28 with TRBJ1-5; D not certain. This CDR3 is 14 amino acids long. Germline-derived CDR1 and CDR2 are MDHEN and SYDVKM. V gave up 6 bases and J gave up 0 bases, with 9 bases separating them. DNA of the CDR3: TGTGCCAGCAGCTCACAGTATAGCAATCAGCCCCAGCATTTT. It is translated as CASSSQYSNQPQHF.

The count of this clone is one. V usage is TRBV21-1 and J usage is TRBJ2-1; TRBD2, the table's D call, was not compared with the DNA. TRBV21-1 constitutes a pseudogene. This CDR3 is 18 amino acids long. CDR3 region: CASSKGTLGGASYNEQFF. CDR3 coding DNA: TGTGCCAGCAGCAAAGGAACTTTGGGGGGGGCTTCCTACAATGAGCAGTTCTTC.

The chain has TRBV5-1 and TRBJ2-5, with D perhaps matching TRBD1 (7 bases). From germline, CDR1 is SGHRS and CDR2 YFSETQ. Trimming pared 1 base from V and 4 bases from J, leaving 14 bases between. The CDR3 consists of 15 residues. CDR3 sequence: CASSLRPQGGETQYF. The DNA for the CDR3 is TGCGCCAGCAGCTTGAGGCCCCAGGGGGGAGAGACCCAGTACTTC.

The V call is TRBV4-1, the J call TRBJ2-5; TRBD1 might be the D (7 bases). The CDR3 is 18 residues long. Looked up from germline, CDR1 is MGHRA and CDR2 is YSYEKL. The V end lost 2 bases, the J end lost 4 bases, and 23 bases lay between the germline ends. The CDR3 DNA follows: TGCGCCAGCAGCCAAAGAACTTCAGGGGGGATTGCCGTAGAGACCCAGTACTTC. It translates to CASSQRTSGGIAVETQYF.

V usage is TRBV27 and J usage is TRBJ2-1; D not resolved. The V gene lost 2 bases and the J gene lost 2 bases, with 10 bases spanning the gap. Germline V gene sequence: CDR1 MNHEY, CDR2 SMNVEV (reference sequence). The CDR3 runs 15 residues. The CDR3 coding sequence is TGTGCCAGCAGTTTAGTAGCCGGAGCCTACAATGAGCAGTTCTTC. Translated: CASSLVAGAYNEQFF.

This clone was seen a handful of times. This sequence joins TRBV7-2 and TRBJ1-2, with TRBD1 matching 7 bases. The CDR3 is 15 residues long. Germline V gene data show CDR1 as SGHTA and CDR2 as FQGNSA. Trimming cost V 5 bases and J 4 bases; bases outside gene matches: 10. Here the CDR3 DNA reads TGTGCCAGCAGCCCTGACTCCGGGACAGCCTATGGCTACACCTTC. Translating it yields CASSPDSGTAYGYTF.

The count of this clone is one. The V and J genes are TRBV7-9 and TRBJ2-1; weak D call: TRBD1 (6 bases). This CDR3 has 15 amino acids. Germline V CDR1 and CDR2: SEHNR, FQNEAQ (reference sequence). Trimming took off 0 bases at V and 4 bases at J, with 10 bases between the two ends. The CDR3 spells CASSLAEGQYNEQFF. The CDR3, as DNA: TGTGCCAGCAGCTTAGCGGAAGGACAGTACAATGAGCAGTTCTTC.

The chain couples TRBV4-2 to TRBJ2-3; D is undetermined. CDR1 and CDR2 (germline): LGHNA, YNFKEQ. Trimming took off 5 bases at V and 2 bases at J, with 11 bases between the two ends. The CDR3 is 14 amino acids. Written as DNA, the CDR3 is TGTGCCAGCAGCTTTCGGGTCTTCACAGATACGCAGTATTTT. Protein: CASSFRVFTDTQYF.

CDR3 DNA: TGTGCCAGCAGCCAGAAGGGACAGGGGAAAGATGGCTACACCTTC. Translated: CASSQKGQGKDGYTF. The V call is TRBV7-9, the J call TRBJ1-2; 10 bases map to TRBD1. The CDR3 is 15 amino acids. Germline lookup yields CDR1 SEHNR and CDR2 FQNEAQ (reference sequence). The V gene end was trimmed by 5 bases and the J gene end by 6 bases; junction bases not matched to a gene: 9.

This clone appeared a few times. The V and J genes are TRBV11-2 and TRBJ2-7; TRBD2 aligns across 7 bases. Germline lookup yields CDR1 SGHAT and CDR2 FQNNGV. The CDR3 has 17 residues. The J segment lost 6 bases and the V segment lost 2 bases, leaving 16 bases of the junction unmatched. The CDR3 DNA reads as TGTGCCAGCAGCTTAAATCCACGGGACTACTTCGACGGCGAGCAGTACTTC. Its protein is CASSLNPRDYFDGEQYF. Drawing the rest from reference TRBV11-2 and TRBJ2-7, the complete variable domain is EAGVAQSPRYKIIEKRQSVAFWCNPISGHATLYWYQQILGQGPKLLIQFQNNGVVDDSQLPKDRFSAERLKGVDSTLKIQPAKLEDSAVYLCASSLNPRDYFDGEQYFGPGTRLTVT.

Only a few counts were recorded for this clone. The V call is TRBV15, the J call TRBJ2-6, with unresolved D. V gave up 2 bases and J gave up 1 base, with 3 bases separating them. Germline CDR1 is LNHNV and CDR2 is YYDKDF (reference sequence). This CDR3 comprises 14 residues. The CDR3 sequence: CATSRISGANVLTF. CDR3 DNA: TGTGCCACCAGCAGAATATCTGGGGCCAACGTCCTGACTTTC.

CDR3: CASSSIQGSGEQYF. CDR3 coding DNA: TGTGCCAGCAGCTCAATACAGGGTTCAGGCGAGCAGTACTTC. The chain is built from TRBV11-2 and TRBJ2-7, with D possibly being TRBD1 (6 bases). The length of the CDR3 is 14 residues. Germline loops: CDR1 SGHAT, CDR2 FQNNGV. The V gene lost 4 bases and the J gene lost 6 bases, with 16 bases spanning the gap. Using reference TRBV11-2 and TRBJ2-7 for the parts outside the CDR3, the full variable domain is EAGVAQSPRYKIIEKRQSVAFWCNPISGHATLYWYQQILGQGPKLLIQFQNNGVVDDSQLPKDRFSAERLKGVDSTLKIQPAKLEDSAVYLCASSSIQGSGEQYFGPGTRLTVT.

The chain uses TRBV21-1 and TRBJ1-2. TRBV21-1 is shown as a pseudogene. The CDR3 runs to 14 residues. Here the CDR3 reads CASSSGTANYGYTF. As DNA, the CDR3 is TGTGCCAGCAGCAGCGGGACCGCTAACTATGGCTACACCTTC.

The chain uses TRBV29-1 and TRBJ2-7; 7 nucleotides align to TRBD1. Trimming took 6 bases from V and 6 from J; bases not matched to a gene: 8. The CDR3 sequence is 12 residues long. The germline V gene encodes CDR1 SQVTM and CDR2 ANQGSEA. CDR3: CSVDGTAGEQYF. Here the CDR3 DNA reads TGCAGCGTGGACGGGACAGCTGGCGAGCAGTACTTC.

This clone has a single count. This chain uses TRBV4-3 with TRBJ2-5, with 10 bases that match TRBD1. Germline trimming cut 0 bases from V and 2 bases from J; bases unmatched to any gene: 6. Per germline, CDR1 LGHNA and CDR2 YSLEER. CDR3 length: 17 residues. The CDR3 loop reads CASSQESRDRGQETQYF. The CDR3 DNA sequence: TGCGCCAGCAGCCAAGAAAGTCGGGACAGGGGACAAGAGACCCAGTACTTC.

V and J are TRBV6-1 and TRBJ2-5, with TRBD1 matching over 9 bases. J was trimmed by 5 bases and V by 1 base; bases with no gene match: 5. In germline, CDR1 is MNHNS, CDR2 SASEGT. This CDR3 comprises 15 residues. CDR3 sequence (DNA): TGTGCCAGCAGTGAAGGGACAGGGGTCGGGGAGACCCAGTACTTC. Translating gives CASSEGTGVGETQYF.

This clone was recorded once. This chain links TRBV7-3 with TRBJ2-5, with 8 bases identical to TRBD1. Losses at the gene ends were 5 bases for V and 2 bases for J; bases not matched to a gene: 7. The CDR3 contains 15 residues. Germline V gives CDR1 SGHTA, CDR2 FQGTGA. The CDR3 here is CASSQTGASQETQYF. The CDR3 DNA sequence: TGTGCCAGCAGCCAGACAGGGGCAAGTCAAGAGACCCAGTACTTC.

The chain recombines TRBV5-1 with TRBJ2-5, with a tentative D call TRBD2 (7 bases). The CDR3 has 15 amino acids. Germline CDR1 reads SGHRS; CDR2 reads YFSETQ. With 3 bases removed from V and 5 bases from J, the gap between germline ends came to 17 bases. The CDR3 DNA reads TGCGCCAGCAGCTCGGGGGGCGGTTATGAGGAGACCCAGTACTTC. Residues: CASSSGGGYEETQYF.

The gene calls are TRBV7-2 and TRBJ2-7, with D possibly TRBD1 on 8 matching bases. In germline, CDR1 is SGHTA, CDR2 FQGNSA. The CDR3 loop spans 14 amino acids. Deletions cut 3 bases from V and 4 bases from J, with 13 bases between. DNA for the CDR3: TGTGCCAGCAGCTTCCAACAGGGGGGGTACGAGCAGTACTTC. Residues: CASSFQQGGYEQYF.